These 3 T cell receptor beta chains came from one sample sequenced in a study of beta chain features in type 1 diabetes. Study-level points and caveats: TCRB CDR3 length was moderately but significantly reduced in all four CD4+ subsets of Type 1 diabetes patients.

Sequenced material consisted of expressed TCRB transcripts (all of the isolated RNA was reverse transcribed). The table came from immunoSEQ multiplex PCR; TCRdb's copy has only in-frame clones and leaves some out. This sample carries more than 200,000 clones, approximately 16% of them seen once, and the ten largest clones take about 0.092%. Which antigens these TCRs recognize remains unknown. Sample: naive CD4+ T cells from blood. The receptors were sampled from a man younger than 40 with type 1 diabetes.

V and J are TRBV4-1 and TRBJ1-1, with a possible D match to TRBD1 (6 bases). V shed 2 bases and J shed 4 bases, with 20 bases lying between them. This CDR3 comprises 17 residues. CDR1 MGHRA and CDR2 YSYEKL come from the germline V gene. The CDR3 bases are TGCGCCAGCAGCCAACGGTCTCGAACAGGGCGGATCACTGAAGCTTTCTTT. It translates to CASSQRSRTGRITEAFF.

This clone showed up just a few times. The chain carries TRBV7-2 and TRBJ2-3, with 9 bases fitting TRBD2. V lost 4 bases, J lost 5 bases, and 4 bases stayed unmatched. Germline V CDR1 and CDR2: SGHTA, FQGNSA. The CDR3 consists of 14 residues. In DNA, the CDR3 is TGTGCCAGCAGCTCGGAACTAGCGGGAGATACGCAGTATTTT. It is translated as CASSSELAGDTQYF. The full variable domain, with the rest looked up from reference TRBV7-2 and TRBJ2-3, is GAGVSQSPSNKVTEKGKDVELRCDPISGHTALYWYRQSLGQGLEFLIYFQGNSAPDKSGLPSDRFSAERTGGSVSTLTIQRTQQEDSAVYLCASSSELAGDTQYFGPGTRLTVL.

In this sample, this clone turned up a few times. The gene calls are TRBV5-4 and TRBJ2-5; 7 positions match TRBD1. CDR1 is SGHNT, CDR2 YYREEE, per germline (reference sequence). This CDR3 is 18 amino acids long. The J segment lost 1 base and the V segment lost 0 bases, leaving 12 bases of the junction unmatched. DNA for the CDR3: TGTGCCAGCAGCTTGGACCCACAGGGGCTAATAAGCCAAGAGACCCAGTACTTC. Encoded protein: CASSLDPQGLISQETQYF.